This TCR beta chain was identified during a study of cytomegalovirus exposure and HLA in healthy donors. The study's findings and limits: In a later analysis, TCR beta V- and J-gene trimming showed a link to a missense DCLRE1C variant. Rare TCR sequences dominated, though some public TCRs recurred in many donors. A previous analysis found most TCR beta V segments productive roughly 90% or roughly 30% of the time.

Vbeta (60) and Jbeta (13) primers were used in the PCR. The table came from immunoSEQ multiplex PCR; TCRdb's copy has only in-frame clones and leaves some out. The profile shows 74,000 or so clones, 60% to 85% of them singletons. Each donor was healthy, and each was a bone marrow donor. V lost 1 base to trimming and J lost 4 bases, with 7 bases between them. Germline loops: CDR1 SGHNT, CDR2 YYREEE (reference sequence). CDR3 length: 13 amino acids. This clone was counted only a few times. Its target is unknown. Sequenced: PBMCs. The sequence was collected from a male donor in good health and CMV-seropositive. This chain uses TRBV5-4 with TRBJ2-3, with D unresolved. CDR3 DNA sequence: TGTGCCAGCAGCTTGATGGCCTCAGATACGCAGTATTTT. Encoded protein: CASSLMASDTQYF.